This T cell receptor beta chain was sequenced in a study of blood T cell repertoires in COVID-19. On the study more broadly: Samples representing acute and convalescent COVID-19 were sourced from the United States, Italy and Spain.

Germline assignment: CDR1 SGHTA and CDR2 FQGTGA. This CDR3 has 15 amino acids. Trimming at V came to 5 bases and at J to 5 bases, leaving 11 bases not matched to a gene. There are a few counts of this clone. TCRdb keeps only in-frame clones here, not all; method: immunoSEQ multiplex PCR. The sample records 170,000 or so clones, about 79% being singletons. Specimen: peripheral blood. The chain recombines TRBV7-3 with TRBJ2-5; 7 bases map to TRBD2. This TCR came from a woman aged 70 to 79 with acute or convalescent COVID-19. The DNA for the CDR3 is TGTGCCAGCAGCCCCCGCGCGGGAGTCTGGGAGACCCAGTACTTC. The encoded protein is CASSPRAGVWETQYF.